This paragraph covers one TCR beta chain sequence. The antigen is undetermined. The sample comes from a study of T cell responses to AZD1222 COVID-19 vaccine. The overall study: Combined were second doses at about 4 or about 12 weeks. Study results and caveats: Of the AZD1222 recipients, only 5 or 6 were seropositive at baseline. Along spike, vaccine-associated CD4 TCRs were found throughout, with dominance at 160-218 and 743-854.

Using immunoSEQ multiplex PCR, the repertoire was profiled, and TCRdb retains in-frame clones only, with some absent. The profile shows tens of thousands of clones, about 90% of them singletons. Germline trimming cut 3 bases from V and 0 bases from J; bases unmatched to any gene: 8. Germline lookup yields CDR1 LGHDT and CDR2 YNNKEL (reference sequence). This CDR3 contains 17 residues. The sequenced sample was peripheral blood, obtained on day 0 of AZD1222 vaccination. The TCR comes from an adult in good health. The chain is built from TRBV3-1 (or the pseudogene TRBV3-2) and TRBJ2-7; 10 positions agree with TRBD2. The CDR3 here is CASSHVIAGGNSYEQYF. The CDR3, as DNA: TGTGCCAGCAGCCATGTGATAGCGGGAGGAAACTCCTACGAGCAGTACTTC.